At least ten counts were recorded for the clone carrying this T cell receptor beta chain. Its specificity is unknown. The sample originates from a study of breast tumors, draining lymph nodes, adjacent tissues. Breast cancer patients provided tissue from their axillary draining lymph nodes. The CDR3 totals 14 residues. The V end was cut by 5 bases, the J end by 6 bases, with 14 bases between. CDR1 and CDR2 from the germline V gene are LNHDA and SQIVND (reference sequence). General observations from the study: Tumor and nontumor repertoires were significantly more similar in luminal-like than in basal-like breast cancer.

TCRdb independently ran MiXCR on the multiplex PCR reads; one entry per CDR3 protein. The data hold about 220,000 distinct CDR3 sequences, with less than 45% observed a single time. This chain joins TRBV19 and TRBJ2-1; D tentatively fits TRBD1 or TRBD2 (5 bases each). The sequence came from a female donor with breast cancer. Some clones in this sample may be carry-over from other donors' samples. Material: axillary lymph node tissue. CDR3 loop: CASSLGGGSNEQFF. CDR3 sequence (DNA): TGTGCCAGTAGTCTTGGGGGTGGGTCCAATGAGCAGTTCTTC.